This T cell receptor (beta chain) was captured by sequencing in a study of cytomegalovirus exposure and HLA in healthy donors. The CDR3 has 14 residues. V lost 4 bases, J lost 2 bases, and 3 bases stayed unmatched. Germline CDR1 and CDR2: MNHEY and SVGAGI. PCR involved 60 Vbeta and 13 Jbeta primers. Generated by immunoSEQ multiplex PCR, the TCRdb table keeps only in-frame clones and is missing some. Of under 150,000 clones in the sample, under 90% were seen once. This clonotype was sampled from a male donor in good health and CMV-seronegative. The chain joins TRBV6-5 to TRBJ1-1, with TRBD1 matching 8 bases. The specimen was PBMCs. The CDR3 DNA is TGTGCCAGCAGTTTGACAGGGGAAAACACTGAAGCTTTCTTT. This gives the protein CASSLTGENTEAFF.